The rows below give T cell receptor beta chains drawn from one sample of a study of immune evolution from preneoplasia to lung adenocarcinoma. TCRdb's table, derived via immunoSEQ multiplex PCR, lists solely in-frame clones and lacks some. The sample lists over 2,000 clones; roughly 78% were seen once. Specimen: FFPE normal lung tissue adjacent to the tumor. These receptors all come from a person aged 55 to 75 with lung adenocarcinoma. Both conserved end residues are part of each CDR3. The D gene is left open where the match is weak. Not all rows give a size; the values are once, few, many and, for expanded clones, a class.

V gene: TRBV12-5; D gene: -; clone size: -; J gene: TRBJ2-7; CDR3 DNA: TGTGCTAGTGGTTTGGTAAGCGAGGGGCCCGAGCAGTACTTC; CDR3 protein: CASGLVSEGPEQYF
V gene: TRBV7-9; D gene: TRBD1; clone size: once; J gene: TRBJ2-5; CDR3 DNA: TGTGCCAGCAGACCGGACAGGGGGCCCTTGGAGACCCAGTACTTC; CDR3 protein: CASRPDRGPLETQYF
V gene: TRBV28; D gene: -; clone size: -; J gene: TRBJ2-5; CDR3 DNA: TGTGCCAGCACTACCCTACGGGGGTACCAAGAGACCCAGTACTTC; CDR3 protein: CASTTLRGYQETQYF
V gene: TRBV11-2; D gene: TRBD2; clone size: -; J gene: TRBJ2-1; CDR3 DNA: TGTGCCAGCAGCCCGCCGACTAGCGGCAATGAGCAGTTCTTC; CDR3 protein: CASSPPTSGNEQFF
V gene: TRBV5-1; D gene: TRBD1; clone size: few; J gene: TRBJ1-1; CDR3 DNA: TGCGCCAGCAGCTCGAAACAGGGGATGGGCACTGAAGCTTTCTTT; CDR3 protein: CASSSKQGMGTEAFF
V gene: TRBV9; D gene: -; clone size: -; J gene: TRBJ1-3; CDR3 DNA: TGTGCCAGCAGCACACGGGACGGCTCTGGAAACACCATATATTTT; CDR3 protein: CASSTRDGSGNTIYF
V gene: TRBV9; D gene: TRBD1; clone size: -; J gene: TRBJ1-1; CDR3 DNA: TGTGCCAGCAGCGCGGGACAGGCGGCTGAAGCTTTCTTT; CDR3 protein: CASSAGQAAEAFF
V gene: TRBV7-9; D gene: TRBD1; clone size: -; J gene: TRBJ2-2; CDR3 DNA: TGTGCCAGCAGACTAGGAGGCTGTCGAGGGTTTATCGGACAGGGAGCTGTTTTT; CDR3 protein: CASRLGGCRGFIGQGAVF
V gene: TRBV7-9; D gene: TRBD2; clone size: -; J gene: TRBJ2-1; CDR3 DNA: TGTGCCAGCAGCCAGACTAGCGGGAGAACAAAGGCCTACAATGAGCAGTTCTTC; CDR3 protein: CASSQTSGRTKAYNEQFF
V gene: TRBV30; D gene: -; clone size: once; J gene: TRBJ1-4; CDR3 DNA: TGTGCCTGGAGTGTGCTAAGGGGTATTAATGAAAAACTGTTTTTT; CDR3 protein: CAWSVLRGINEKLFF
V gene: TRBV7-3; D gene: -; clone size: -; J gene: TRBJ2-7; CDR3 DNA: TGTGCCAGCAGCTCCCCAGGGTACGAGCAGTACTTC; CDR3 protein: CASSSPGYEQYF
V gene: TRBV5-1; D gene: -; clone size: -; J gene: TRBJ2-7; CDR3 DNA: TGCGCCAGCAGCTTGTCGCAGGGGTCCGTGTACGAGCAGTACTTC; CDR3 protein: CASSLSQGSVYEQYF
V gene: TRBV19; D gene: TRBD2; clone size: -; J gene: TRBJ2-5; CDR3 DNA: TGTGCCAGTCGAGAGAGCGGGAGACGAGAGACCCAGTACTTC; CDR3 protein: CASRESGRRETQYF
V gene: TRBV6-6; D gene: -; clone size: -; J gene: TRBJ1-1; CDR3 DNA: TGTGCCAGCAGTGGGGAGGGGGTAGACACTGAAGCTTTCTTT; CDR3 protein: CASSGEGVDTEAFF
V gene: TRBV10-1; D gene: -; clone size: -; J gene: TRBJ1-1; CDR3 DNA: TGCGCCAGCACGGGGGCCCTGAAGTCCTCGAACACTGAAGCTTTCTTT; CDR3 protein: CASTGALKSSNTEAFF
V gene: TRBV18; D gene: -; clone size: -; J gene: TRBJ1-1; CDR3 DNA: TGTGCCAGCTCACCACGGAGGGGGGGGTCGAACACTGAAGCTTTCTTT; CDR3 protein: CASSPRRGGSNTEAFF
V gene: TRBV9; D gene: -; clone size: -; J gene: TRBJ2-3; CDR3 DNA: TGTGCCAGCAGCGTAGCCGGGGATTCAGATACGCAGTATTTT; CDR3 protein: CASSVAGDSDTQYF
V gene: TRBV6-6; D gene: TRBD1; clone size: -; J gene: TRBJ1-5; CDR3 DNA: TGTGCCAGCAGACAGGGGAATCAGCCCCAGCATTTT; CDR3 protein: CASRQGNQPQHF
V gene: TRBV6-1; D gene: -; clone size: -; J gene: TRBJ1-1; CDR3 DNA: TGTGCCAGCAGTCGTACAGGGTTGGGCGTTGAAGCTTTCTTT; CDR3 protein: CASSRTGLGVEAFF
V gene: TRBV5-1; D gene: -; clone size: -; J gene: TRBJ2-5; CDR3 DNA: TGCGCCAGCAGCTTGGAACCTCGGGGCGTAGCAGGGGAGACCCAGTACTTC; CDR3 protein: CASSLEPRGVAGETQYF
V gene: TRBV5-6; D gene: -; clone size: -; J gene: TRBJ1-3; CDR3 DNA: TGTGCCAGCAGCTATCGGACACGGATCTCTGGAAACACCATATATTTT; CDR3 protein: CASSYRTRISGNTIYF
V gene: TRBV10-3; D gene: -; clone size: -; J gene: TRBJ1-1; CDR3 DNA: TGTGCCATCAGTGGATACAGTGGGTTGGGCAGGGGCACTGAAGCTTTCTTT; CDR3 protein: CAISGYSGLGRGTEAFF
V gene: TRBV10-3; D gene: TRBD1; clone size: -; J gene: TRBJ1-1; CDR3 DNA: TGTGCCATCAGGGAGGGGGACAGGGGGATCTGGACTGAAGCTTTCTTT; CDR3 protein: CAIREGDRGIWTEAFF
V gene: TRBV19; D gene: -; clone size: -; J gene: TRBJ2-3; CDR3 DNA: TGTGCCAGTAGTCCCAGCACAGATACGCAGTATTTT; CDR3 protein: CASSPSTDTQYF
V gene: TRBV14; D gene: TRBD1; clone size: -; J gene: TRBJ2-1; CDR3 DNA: TGTGCCAGCAGCTTCGGCAGTACAGGGGGCGATGAGCAGTTCTTC; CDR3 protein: CASSFGSTGGDEQFF
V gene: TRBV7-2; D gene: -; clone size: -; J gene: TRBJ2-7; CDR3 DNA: TGTGCCAGCACCCCCCGGACATTCTACGAGCAGTACTTC; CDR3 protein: CASTPRTFYEQYF
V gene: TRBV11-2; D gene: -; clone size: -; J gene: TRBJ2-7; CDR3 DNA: TGTGCCAGCAGCTTAGATCCACGGGCAGCCGAGCAGTACTTC; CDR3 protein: CASSLDPRAAEQYF
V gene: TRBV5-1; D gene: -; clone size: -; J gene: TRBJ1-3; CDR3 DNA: TGCGCCAGCAGCTTGGAGGGGTCTAGAGGAAACACCATATATTTT; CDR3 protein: CASSLEGSRGNTIYF
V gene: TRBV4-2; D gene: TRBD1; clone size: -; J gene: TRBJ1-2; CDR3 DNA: TGTGCCAGCAGCCGGGGACAGGGAGGGAACTATGGCTACACCTTC; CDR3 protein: CASSRGQGGNYGYTF
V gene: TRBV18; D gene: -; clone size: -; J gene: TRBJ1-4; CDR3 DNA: TGTGCCAGCTCACCGCCAGGGAGGAATGAAAAACTGTTTTTT; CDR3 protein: CASSPPGRNEKLFF
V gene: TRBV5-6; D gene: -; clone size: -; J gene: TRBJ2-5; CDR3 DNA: TGTGCCAGCAGCTTGGCAGAGGGGAATCAAGAGACCCAGTACTTC; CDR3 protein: CASSLAEGNQETQYF
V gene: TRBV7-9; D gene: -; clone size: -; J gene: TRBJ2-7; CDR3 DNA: TGTGCCAGCAGCCCACTAATGCACGAGCAGTACTTC; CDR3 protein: CASSPLMHEQYF
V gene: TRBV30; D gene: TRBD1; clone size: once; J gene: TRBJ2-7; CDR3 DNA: TGTGCCTGGGCGGGACAGGGGGGCTACGAGCAGTACTTC; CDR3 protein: CAWAGQGGYEQYF
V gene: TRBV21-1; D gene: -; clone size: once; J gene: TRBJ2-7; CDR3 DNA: TGTGCCAGCAGCAAAAACCAGTTGGTGCAGCCGAAATACGAGCAGTACTTC; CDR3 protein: CASSKNQLVQPKYEQYF
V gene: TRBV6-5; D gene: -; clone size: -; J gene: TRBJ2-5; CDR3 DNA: TGTGCCAGCTACCCCCAGAATCTCAGGACCCAGTACTTC; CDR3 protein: CASYPQNLRTQYF
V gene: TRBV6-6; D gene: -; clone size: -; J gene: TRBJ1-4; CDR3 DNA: TGTGCCAGCAGTCCGACCCCCTGGTTGTCTAATGAAAAACTGTTTTTT; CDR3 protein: CASSPTPWLSNEKLFF
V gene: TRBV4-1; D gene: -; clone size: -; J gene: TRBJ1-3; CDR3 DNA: TGCGCCAGCAAGGATATGTTCGAAAACACCATATATTTT; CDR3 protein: CASKDMFENTIYF
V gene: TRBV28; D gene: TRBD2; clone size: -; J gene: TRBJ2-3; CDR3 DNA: TGTGCCAGCAGGATTGGACTAGGGAGCACAGATACGCAGTATTTT; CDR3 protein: CASRIGLGSTDTQYF
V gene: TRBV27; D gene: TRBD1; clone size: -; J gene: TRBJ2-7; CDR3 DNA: TGTGCCAGCAGTCTTACAGGGGTCCACGAGCAGTACTTC; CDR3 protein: CASSLTGVHEQYF
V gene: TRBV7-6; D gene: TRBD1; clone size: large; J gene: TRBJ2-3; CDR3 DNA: TGTGCCAGCAGCCAAAACAGGGGCGGCACAGATACGCAGTATTTT; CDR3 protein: CASSQNRGGTDTQYF